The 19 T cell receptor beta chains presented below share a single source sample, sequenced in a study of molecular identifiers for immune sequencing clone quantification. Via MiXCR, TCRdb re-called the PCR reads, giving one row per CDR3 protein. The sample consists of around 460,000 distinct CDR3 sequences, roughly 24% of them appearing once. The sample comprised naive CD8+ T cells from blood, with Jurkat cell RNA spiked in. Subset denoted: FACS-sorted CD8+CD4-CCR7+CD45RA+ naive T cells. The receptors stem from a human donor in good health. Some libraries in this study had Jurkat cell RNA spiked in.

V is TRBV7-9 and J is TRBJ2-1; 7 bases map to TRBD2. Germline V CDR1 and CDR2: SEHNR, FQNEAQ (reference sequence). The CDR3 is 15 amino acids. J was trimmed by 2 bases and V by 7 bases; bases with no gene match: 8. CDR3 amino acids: CASMYRLAPYNEQFF. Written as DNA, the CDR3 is TGTGCCAGCATGTACAGACTAGCCCCCTACAATGAGCAGTTCTTC.

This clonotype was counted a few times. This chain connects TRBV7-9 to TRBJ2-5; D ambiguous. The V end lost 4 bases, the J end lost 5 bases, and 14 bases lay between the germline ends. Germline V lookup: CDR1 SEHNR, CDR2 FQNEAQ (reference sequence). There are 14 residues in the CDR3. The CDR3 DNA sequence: TGTGCCAGCAGCTCGCCTGGACGGGCGGAGACCCAGTACTTC. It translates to CASSSPGRAETQYF.

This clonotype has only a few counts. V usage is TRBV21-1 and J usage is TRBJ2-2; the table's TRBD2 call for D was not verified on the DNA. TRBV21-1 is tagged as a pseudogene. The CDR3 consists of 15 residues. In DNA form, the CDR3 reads TGTGCCAGCAGCAGGGAGTCAGGAGACACCGGGGAGCTGTTTTTT. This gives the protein CASSRESGDTGELFF.

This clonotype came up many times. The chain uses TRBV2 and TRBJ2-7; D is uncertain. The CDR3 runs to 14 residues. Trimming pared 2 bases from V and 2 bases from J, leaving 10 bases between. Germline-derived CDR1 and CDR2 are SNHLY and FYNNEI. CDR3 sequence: CASSETGGAYEQYF. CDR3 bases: TGTGCCAGCAGTGAAACTGGCGGAGCCTACGAGCAGTACTTC.

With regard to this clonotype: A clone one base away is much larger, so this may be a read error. Written as DNA, the CDR3 is TGTGCCAGCAGCTTACTTGGACAGAGTAGCACAGATGCGCAGTATTTT. This translates into CASSLLGQSSTDAQYF. This chain uses TRBV7-9 with TRBJ2-3; tentatively, D is TRBD1 (6 bases). CDR1 and CDR2 (germline): SEHNR, FQNEAQ (reference sequence). The length of the CDR3 is 16 residues.

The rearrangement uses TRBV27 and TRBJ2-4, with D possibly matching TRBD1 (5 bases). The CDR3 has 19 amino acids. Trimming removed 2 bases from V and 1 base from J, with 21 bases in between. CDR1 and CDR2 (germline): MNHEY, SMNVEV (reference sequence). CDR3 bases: TGTGCCAGCAGTTTAGTCGCGACAGCCACGCTGGGGGCCAAAAACATTCAGTACTTC. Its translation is CASSLVATATLGAKNIQYF.

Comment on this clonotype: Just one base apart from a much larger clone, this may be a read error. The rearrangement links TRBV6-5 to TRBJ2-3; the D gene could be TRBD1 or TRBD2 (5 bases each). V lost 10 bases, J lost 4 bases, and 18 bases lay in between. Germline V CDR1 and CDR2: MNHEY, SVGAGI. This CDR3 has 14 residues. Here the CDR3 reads CATNPGLGADTQYF. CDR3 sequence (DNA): TGTGCCACGAATCCAGGGCTGGGGGCAGATACGCAGTATTTT.

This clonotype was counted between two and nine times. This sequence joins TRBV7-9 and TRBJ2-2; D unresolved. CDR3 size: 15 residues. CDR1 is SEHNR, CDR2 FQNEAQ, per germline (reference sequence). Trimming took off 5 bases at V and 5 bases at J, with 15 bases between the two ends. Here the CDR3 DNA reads TGTGCCAGCAGCCCGGAGTCCATAGGGACCGGGGAGCTGTTTTTT. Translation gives CASSPESIGTGELFF.

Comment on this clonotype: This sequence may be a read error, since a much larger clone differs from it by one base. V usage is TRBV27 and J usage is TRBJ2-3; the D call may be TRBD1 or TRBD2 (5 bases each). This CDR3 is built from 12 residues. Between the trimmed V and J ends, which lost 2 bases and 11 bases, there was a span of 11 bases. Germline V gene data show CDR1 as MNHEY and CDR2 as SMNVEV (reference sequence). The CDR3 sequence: CASSLIGDVQYF. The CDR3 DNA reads TGTGCCAGCAGTTTAATTGGGGACGTGCAGTATTTT.

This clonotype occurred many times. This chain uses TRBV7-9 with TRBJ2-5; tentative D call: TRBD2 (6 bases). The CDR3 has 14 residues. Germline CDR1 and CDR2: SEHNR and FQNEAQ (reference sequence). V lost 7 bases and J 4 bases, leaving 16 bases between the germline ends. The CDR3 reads CASNLQRAPETQYF. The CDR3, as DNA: TGTGCCAGCAACCTACAGCGGGCTCCAGAGACCCAGTACTTC.

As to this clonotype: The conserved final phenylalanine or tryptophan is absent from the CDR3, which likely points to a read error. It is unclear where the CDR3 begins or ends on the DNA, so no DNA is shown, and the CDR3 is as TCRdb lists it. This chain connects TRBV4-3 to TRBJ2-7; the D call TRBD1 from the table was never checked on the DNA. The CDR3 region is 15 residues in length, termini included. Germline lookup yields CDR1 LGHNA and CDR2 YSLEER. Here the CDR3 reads CARRPPRARDSAQSL.

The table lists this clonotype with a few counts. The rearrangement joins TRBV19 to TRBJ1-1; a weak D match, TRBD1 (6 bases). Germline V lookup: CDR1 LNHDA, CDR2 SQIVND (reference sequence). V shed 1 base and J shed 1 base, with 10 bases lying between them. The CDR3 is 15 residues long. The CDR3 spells CASSIGWGANTEAFF. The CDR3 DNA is TGTGCCAGTAGTATAGGGTGGGGGGCGAACACTGAAGCTTTCTTT. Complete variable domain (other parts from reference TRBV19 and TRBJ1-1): DGGITQSPKYLFRKEGQNVTLSCEQNLNHDAMYWYRQDPGQGLRLIYYSQIVNDFQKGDIAEGYSVSREKKESFPLTVTSAQKNPTAFYLCASSIGWGANTEAFFGQGTRLTVV.

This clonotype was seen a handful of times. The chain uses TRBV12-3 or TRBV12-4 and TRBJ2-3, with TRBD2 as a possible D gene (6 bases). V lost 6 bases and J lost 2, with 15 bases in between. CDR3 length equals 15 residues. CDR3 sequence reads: CASSSRTTYTDTQYF. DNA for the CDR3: TGTGCCAGCAGCTCGAGGACTACGTACACAGATACGCAGTATTTT.

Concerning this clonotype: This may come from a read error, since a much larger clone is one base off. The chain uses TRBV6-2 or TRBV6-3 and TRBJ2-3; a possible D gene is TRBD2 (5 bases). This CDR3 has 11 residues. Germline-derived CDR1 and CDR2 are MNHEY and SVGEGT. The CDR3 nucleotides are TGTGCCAGCGGGGAGTTAGATACGCAGTGTTTT. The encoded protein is CASGELDTQCF.

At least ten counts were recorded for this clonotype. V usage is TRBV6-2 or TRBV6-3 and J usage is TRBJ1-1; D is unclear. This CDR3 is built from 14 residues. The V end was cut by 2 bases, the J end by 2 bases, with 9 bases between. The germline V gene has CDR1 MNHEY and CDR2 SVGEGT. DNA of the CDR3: TGTGCCAGCAGTTACCCCTACACCAACACTGAAGCTTTCTTT. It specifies CASSYPYTNTEAFF.

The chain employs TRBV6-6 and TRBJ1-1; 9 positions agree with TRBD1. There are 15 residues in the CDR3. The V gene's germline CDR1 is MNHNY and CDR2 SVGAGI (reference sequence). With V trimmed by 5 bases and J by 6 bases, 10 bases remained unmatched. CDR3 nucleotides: TGTGCCAGCAGTAGATCACAGGGGGCTGGCGCTGAAGCTTTCTTT. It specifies CASSRSQGAGAEAFF.

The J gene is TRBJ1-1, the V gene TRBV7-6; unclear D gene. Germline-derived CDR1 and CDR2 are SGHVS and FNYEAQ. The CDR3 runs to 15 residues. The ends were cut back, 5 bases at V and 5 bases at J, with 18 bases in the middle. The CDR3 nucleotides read TGTGCCAGCAGCCCGGAGGTGGAGGCTCAGACTGAAGCTTTCTTT. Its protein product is CASSPEVEAQTEAFF.

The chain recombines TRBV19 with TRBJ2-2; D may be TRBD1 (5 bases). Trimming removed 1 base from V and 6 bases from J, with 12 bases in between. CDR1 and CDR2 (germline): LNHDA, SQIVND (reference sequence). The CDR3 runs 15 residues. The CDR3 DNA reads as TGTGCCAGTAGTATAGTCCAGGGTCACCCCGGGGAGCTGTTTTTT. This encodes CASSIVQGHPGELFF.

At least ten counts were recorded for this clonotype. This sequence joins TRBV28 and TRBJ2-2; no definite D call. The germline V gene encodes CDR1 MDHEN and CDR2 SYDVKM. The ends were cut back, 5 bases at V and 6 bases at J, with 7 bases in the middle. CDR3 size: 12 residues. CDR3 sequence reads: CASSSSAGELFF. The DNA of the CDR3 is TGTGCCAGCAGTAGTTCCGCCGGGGAGCTGTTTTTT.